A single sample is the source of the 18 T cell receptor beta chains below, sequenced in a study of blood T cells in healthy people across ages. For the second PCR, which ran for 7 to 11 cycles, a sample-barcoded 5' primer and a J-beta primer mix were used. TCRdb used MiXCR to reprocess the 5' RACE reads, holding one entry per CDR3 protein. Seen here are under 2 million distinct CDR3 sequences, roughly 32% observed once, and the top ten hold about 11%. Material: blood. The source is a woman aged 25 to 45 in good health.

As to this clonotype: A much larger clone is a single base away; this may be a read error. The chain recombines TRBV20-1 with TRBJ2-1; D is perhaps TRBD2 (6 bases). Between the trimmed V and J ends, which lost 5 bases and 10 bases, there was a span of 18 bases. The CDR3 sequence is 13 residues long. Germline CDR1 and CDR2: DFQATT and SNEGSKA (reference sequence). In DNA, the CDR3 is TGCAGTGCTCCACGAAAGGAGGGCCGAGAGCAGTTCTTC. It encodes CSAPRKEGREQFF.

The chain employs TRBV2 and TRBJ2-7, with D hard to call. Germline V CDR1 and CDR2: SNHLY, FYNNEI. This CDR3 comprises 10 residues. Trimming removed 0 bases from V and 6 bases from J, with 0 bases in between. In DNA, the CDR3 is TGTGCCAGCAGTGAAGCCGAGCAGTACTTC. Its translation: CASSEAEQYF.

V gene TRBV20-1 combines with J gene TRBJ2-1, with no clear D. CDR3 size: 15 residues. Trimming took off 0 bases at V and 4 bases at J, with 13 bases between the two ends. CDR1 is DFQATT, CDR2 SNEGSKA, per germline (reference sequence). The DNA of the CDR3 is TGCAGTGCTAGAGATCGTGTGGCTATTTACAATGAGCAGTTCTTC. It codes for CSARDRVAIYNEQFF.

This clonotype was counted only a few times. J is TRBJ1-1 and V is TRBV20-1, with D unresolved. Germline V gene sequence: CDR1 DFQATT, CDR2 SNEGSKA (reference sequence). V lost 6 bases, J lost 0 bases, and 11 bases lay in between. This CDR3 has 13 amino acids. In nucleotides, the CDR3 is TGCAGTGCCGCAAAGACGGTGAACACTGAAGCTTTCTTT. It translates to CSAAKTVNTEAFF.

V is TRBV12-3 or TRBV12-4 and J is TRBJ1-2; perhaps TRBD1 as D (6 bases). CDR3 length: 14 residues. V shed 3 bases and J shed 5 bases, with 13 bases lying between them. The CDR3 DNA reads as TGTGCCAGCAGTTTTGGGGAGACAGGATATGGCTACACCTTC. It encodes CASSFGETGYGYTF.

V is TRBV7-3 and J is TRBJ1-3; tentatively, D is TRBD1 (5 bases). There are 17 residues in the CDR3. Between the trimmed V and J ends, which lost 1 base and 0 bases, there was a span of 13 bases. Germline V gene sequence: CDR1 SGHTA, CDR2 FQGTGA. The CDR3 spells CASSLKGRAISGNTIYF. Written as DNA, the CDR3 is TGTGCCAGCAGCTTAAAGGGCAGGGCGATCTCTGGAAACACCATATATTTT.

The chain recombines TRBV10-3 with TRBJ2-5; 10 positions match TRBD2. The CDR3 sequence is 20 residues long. Trimming removed 4 bases from V and 4 bases from J; junction bases left unmatched: 21. CDR1 and CDR2 (germline): ENHRY, SYGVKD. The CDR3 DNA follows: TGTGCCATCAGTGGGGGTGTGATAGCGGGGGGTACCTCCGTCCCAGAGACCCAGTACTTC. Translating it yields CAISGGVIAGGTSVPETQYF.

This clonotype was observed a few times. The chain combines TRBV24-1 with TRBJ1-5; no clear D. V was shortened by 5 bases and J by 7 bases, with 11 bases between the two germline ends. CDR3 size: 13 residues. Germline CDR1 reads KGHDR; CDR2 reads SFDVKD. The CDR3 bases are TGTGCCACCAGTGCTACGGGTTTCCAGCCCCAGCATTTT. This gives the protein CATSATGFQPQHF.

About this clonotype: Possible read error: a much larger clone is one base away. The chain joins TRBV5-1 to TRBJ2-6, with 7 bases that match TRBD1. The CDR3 loop spans 17 amino acids. Germline loops: CDR1 SGHRS, CDR2 YFSETQ. V dropped 6 bases and J dropped 0; count of bases not matched to a gene: 9. This chain's CDR3 is CASTPRTGSSGANVLTF. CDR3 nucleotides: TGCGCCAGCACCCCAAGGACAGGCAGCTCTGGGGCCAACGTCCTGACTTTC.

Worth noting for this clonotype: Because the CDR3 is missing its conserved closing phenylalanine or tryptophan, this is likely a read error. The chain employs TRBV6-1 and TRBJ2-3; maybe TRBD2 (6 bases). The CDR3 extends over 15 amino acids. Trimming pared 8 bases from V and 2 bases from J, leaving 17 bases between. Germline CDR1 and CDR2: MNHNS and SASEGT. CDR3 region: CASGPGVLHTDTQYV. CDR3 nucleotides: TGTGCCAGCGGTCCGGGGGTACTACACACAGATACGCAGTATGTT.

The J gene is TRBJ2-3, the V gene TRBV7-9; 8 bases are shared with TRBD1. Losses at the gene ends were 2 bases for V and 0 bases for J; bases not matched to a gene: 13. CDR1 is SEHNR, CDR2 FQNEAQ, per germline (reference sequence). The CDR3 has 19 residues. DNA for the CDR3: TGTGCCAGCAGCTTATCGGTCGCCTCAGGGGGCTCTAGCACAGATACGCAGTATTTT. Its protein is CASSLSVASGGSSTDTQYF.

This clonotype was recorded a few times. V and J are TRBV4-2 and TRBJ2-7; 9 positions match TRBD2. CDR1 is LGHNA, CDR2 YNFKEQ, per germline. This CDR3 spans 15 amino acids. Trimming cost V 5 bases and J 3 bases; bases outside gene matches: 8. The CDR3 DNA follows: TGTGCCAGCAGCTTCGCTAGCGGGAAAAACTACGAGCAGTACTTC. Amino acid sequence: CASSFASGKNYEQYF.

Many counts were recorded for this clonotype. In DNA form, the CDR3 reads TGCAGTGCTAGATCCCCGACAGCGTATGAGCAGTTCTTC. Its translation is CSARSPTAYEQFF. The chain employs TRBV20-1 and TRBJ2-1; possible D gene TRBD1, 5 bases. The CDR3 extends over 13 amino acids. V lost 2 bases and J lost 8, with 13 bases in between. Per the germline V gene, CDR1 is DFQATT and CDR2 is SNEGSKA (reference sequence).

The rearrangement links TRBV9 to TRBJ2-5; D is unresolved. Germline CDR1 reads SGDLS; CDR2 reads YYNGEE. Trimming removed 0 bases from V and 4 bases from J, with 13 bases in between. The CDR3 contains 15 residues. The CDR3 here is CASSVGALVRETQYF. The CDR3 coding sequence is TGTGCCAGCAGCGTAGGAGCGCTGGTAAGAGAGACCCAGTACTTC.

This clonotype was observed a handful of times. The rearrangement uses TRBV6-5 and TRBJ2-1; D perhaps matches TRBD2 (7 bases). The CDR3 runs 15 residues. Germline V CDR1 and CDR2: MNHEY, SVGAGI. V lost 10 bases and J lost 7, with 23 bases in between. This CDR3 is CAILLRGGFVNEQFF. CDR3 bases: TGTGCCATCTTGCTCAGGGGAGGGTTCGTTAATGAGCAGTTCTTC.

This clonotype was detected once. The J gene is TRBJ2-1, the V gene TRBV4-1, with a weak D call TRBD2 (5 bases). Germline values: CDR1 MGHRA, CDR2 YSYEKL. Trimming shortened V by 4 bases and J by 6 bases, and 16 bases separated the two germline ends. CDR3 length: 15 residues. CDR3 nucleotides: TGCGCCAGCAGCCTCCGGACTGCACTGGGCAATGAGCAGTTCTTC. It yields the protein CASSLRTALGNEQFF.

This clonotype appeared many times. V gene TRBV30 combines with J gene TRBJ1-5; 8 bases align to TRBD1. The junction had 9 bases not matched to a gene; V was cut back by 4 bases and J by 10 bases. The CDR3 is 13 amino acids. CDR1 and CDR2 from the germline V gene are GTSNPN and SVGIG (reference sequence). CDR3 protein: CAWNTGTGGPQHF. Written as DNA, the CDR3 is TGTGCCTGGAACACCGGGACAGGTGGACCCCAGCATTTT.

The V and J genes are TRBV5-6 and TRBJ1-2, with TRBD1 matching over 9 bases. Germline-derived CDR1 and CDR2 are SGHDT and YYEEEE. J was trimmed by 6 bases and V by 5 bases; bases with no gene match: 5. The CDR3 spans 13 residues. CDR3 nucleotide sequence: TGTGCCAGCAGGCCGGACAGGGGCAATGGCTACACCTTC. Translating it yields CASRPDRGNGYTF.